This T cell receptor (beta chain) was sequenced for a study of T cell repertoires in cytomegalovirus infection. V shed 1 base and J 3 bases; nucleotides not matched to a gene: 12. The CDR3 is 18 residues long. Germline values: CDR1 SGHTA, CDR2 FQGNSA. TCRdb recomputed calls from the reads with MiXCR, one row per CDR3 protein. The data show 450,000 to 600,000 distinct CDR3 sequences, approximately 11% seen once. This clonotype was found many times. The chain carries TRBV7-2 and TRBJ2-3, with 8 nucleotides matching TRBD2. This TCR was recovered from a human donor in good health (CMV status not recorded). Some clones in this sample may be carry-over from other donors' samples. The specimen sequenced was PBMCs. CDR3 protein: CASSLGGGLSGETDTQYF. CDR3 nucleotide sequence: TGTGCCAGCAGCTTAGGGGGCGGTCTTAGCGGGGAGACAGATACGCAGTATTTT.